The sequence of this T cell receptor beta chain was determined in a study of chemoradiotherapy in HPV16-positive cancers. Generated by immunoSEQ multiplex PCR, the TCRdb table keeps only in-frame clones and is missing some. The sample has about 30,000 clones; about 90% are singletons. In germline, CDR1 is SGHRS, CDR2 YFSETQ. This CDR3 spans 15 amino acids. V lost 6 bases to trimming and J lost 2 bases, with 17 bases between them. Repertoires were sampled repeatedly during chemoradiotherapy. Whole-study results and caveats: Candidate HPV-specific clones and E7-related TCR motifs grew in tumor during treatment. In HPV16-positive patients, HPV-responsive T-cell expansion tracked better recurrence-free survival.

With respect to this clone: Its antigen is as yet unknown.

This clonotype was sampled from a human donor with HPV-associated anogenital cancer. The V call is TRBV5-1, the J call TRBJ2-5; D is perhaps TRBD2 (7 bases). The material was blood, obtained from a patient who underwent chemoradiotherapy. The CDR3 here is CASKDGGPTQETQYF. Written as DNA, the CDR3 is TGCGCCAGCAAGGACGGGGGGCCGACTCAAGAGACCCAGTACTTC.